These T cell receptor beta chains were read from a single sample in a study of PD-1 blockade in mismatch repair-deficient tumors. Assay: immunoSEQ multiplex PCR; the TCRdb copy retains only in-frame clones and omits some. The profile shows roughly 48,000 clones, 77% of them singletons. The sequences come from PBMCs, collected before pembrolizumab treatment. These receptors were obtained from an adult with mismatch repair-deficient cancer. Both conserved end residues are part of each CDR3. D genes are given only for firm matches. Size is stated for part of the rows, as once, few or many counts, or as a class when the clone is expanded.

D | length | size | J | V | DNA | CDR3
TRBD2 | 14 | NA | TRBJ2-3 | TRBV30 | TGTGCCTGGACCAGCGGGATTAGCACAGATACGCAGTATTTT | CAWTSGISTDTQYF
TRBD2 | 16 | NA | TRBJ2-1 | TRBV15 | TGTGCCACCAGCAGAGTAGGACTAGCGGGAGCGCGGGAGCAGTTCTTC | CATSRVGLAGAREQFF
NA | 12 | NA | TRBJ2-7 | TRBV11-2 | TGTGCCAGCAGCCAGTGGGGGCTCGAGCAGTACTTC | CASSQWGLEQYF
NA | 16 | NA | TRBJ1-3 | TRBV11-2 | TGTGCCAGCAGCTGGTCAACGGGTAACTCTGGAAACACCATATATTTT | CASSWSTGNSGNTIYF
TRBD1 | 18 | NA | TRBJ1-1 | TRBV4-2 | TGTGCCAGCAGCCGACAAGACAGGGGAGAGAATAAGAACACTGAAGCTTTCTTT | CASSRQDRGENKNTEAFF
NA | 12 | NA | TRBJ2-1 | TRBV14 | TGTGCCAGCAGCCGCCAAAAGAGGGAGCAGTTCTTC | CASSRQKREQFF
NA | 15 | NA | TRBJ1-1 | TRBV7-6 | TGTGCCAGCAGCTTAAGTCCGGACAGGAACACTGAAGCTTTCTTT | CASSLSPDRNTEAFF
NA | 15 | NA | TRBJ2-7 | TRBV30 | TGTGCCTGGAGTGTACGGTGGGGAGAAAGGGACGAGCAGTACTTC | CAWSVRWGERDEQYF
TRBD1 | 18 | NA | TRBJ2-1 | TRBV9 | TGTGCCAGCAGCGTAGATGCAGGGGGAGTTTTCACTTACAATGAGCAGTTCTTC | CASSVDAGGVFTYNEQFF
TRBD2 | 16 | NA | TRBJ2-1 | TRBV2 | TGTGCCAGAGGACAGGGGGGGACTAGCGGGAGTAAATCGCAGTTCTTC | CARGQGGTSGSKSQFF
NA | 14 | NA | TRBJ1-1 | TRBV5-6 | TGTGCCAGCAGCTTGGGTTGGTCGTCCGACGAAGCTTTCTTT | CASSLGWSSDEAFF
NA | 15 | NA | TRBJ1-4 | TRBV5-1 | TGCGCCAGCAGCTTGGGCAGTACTAATGAAAGGAAACTGTTTTTT | CASSLGSTNERKLFF
NA | 12 | NA | TRBJ2-5 | TRBV5-6 | TGTGCCAGCAGTTGGACCGGGGAGACCCAGTACTTC | CASSWTGETQYF
NA | 15 | NA | TRBJ2-2 | TRBV7-9 | TGTGCCAGCAGCCGAATGGGGGCGGACACCGGGGAGCTGTTTTTT | CASSRMGADTGELFF
NA | 12 | NA | TRBJ2-7 | TRBV7-8 | TGTGCCAGCAGCTTAGGAACTTACGAGCAGTACTTC | CASSLGTYEQYF
NA | 13 | NA | TRBJ1-1 | TRBV2 | TGTGCCAGCAGTGCCGAAGGAGGAACTGAAGCTTTCTTT | CASSAEGGTEAFF
TRBD2 | 17 | NA | TRBJ2-5 | TRBV9 | TGTGCCAGCAGCGAAGGGGCACTAGCGGGGGCCGGAGAGACCCAGTACTTC | CASSEGALAGAGETQYF
NA | 14 | once | TRBJ2-3 | TRBV18 | TGTGCCAGCTCACCACCTACCCCCCCAGATACGCAGTATTTT | CASSPPTPPDTQYF
TRBD1 | 16 | NA | TRBJ2-7 | TRBV7-8 | TGTGCCAGCAGCTTAGTTTTTGGGACAGGGACTTACGAGCAGTACTTC | CASSLVFGTGTYEQYF
TRBD2 | 18 | NA | TRBJ2-1 | TRBV5-4 | TGTGCCAGCAGCTCACCGGGACTAGCGGGAGGGCCAAAGAATGAGCAGTTCTTC | CASSSPGLAGGPKNEQFF
TRBD1 | 15 | once | TRBJ1-2 | TRBV10-3 | TGTGCCATCAGTGGTGGACAGGGGGTCGGTTATGGCTACACCTTC | CAISGGQGVGYGYTF
NA | 15 | NA | TRBJ1-2 | TRBV18 | TGTGCCAGCTCACCGGACTCCCCGGGCATCTATGGCTACACCTTC | CASSPDSPGIYGYTF
NA | 14 | once | TRBJ2-7 | TRBV6-5 | TGTGCCAGCAGTTACCGGAGGGGGGACTACGAGCAGTACTTC | CASSYRRGDYEQYF
NA | 15 | NA | TRBJ2-4 | TRBV28 | TGTGCCAGCAGTTCTTGGCGGGTAGCCAAAAACATTCAGTACTTC | CASSSWRVAKNIQYF
TRBD1 | 12 | NA | TRBJ2-3 | TRBV29-1 | TGCAGCGGTGACAGGGACACAGATACGCAGTATTTT | CSGDRDTDTQYF
NA | 15 | NA | TRBJ2-1 | TRBV19 | TGTGCCAGTAGTATAACCGCGGAAATCAGGGATGAGCAGTTCTTC | CASSITAEIRDEQFF
NA | 16 | NA | TRBJ2-3 | TRBV14 | TGTGCCAGCAGCCAATCAGCGGCCCTGAATGGAGATACGCAGTATTTT | CASSQSAALNGDTQYF
NA | 16 | NA | TRBJ2-7 | TRBV5-6 | TGTGCCAGCAGCTTAGTCGGCAATCCTCTATTCTACGAGCAGTACTTC | CASSLVGNPLFYEQYF
NA | 15 | NA | TRBJ1-3 | TRBV7-2 | TGTGCCAGCAGCCGACGGTGGGGCTCTGGAAACACCATATATTTT | CASSRRWGSGNTIYF
NA | 10 | NA | TRBJ2-1 | TRBV20-1 | TGCAGTGTCCAGGGTAATGAGCAGTTCTTC | CSVQGNEQFF
TRBD1 | 17 | NA | TRBJ2-1 | TRBV15 | TGTGCCACCAGCAGAGAGGGGGCCAGGGGGTTTTACAATGAGCAGTTCTTC | CATSREGARGFYNEQFF
NA | 12 | NA | TRBJ1-2 | TRBV19 | TGTGCCAGTAGTCCCAGGAACTATGGCTACACCTTC | CASSPRNYGYTF
NA | 14 | NA | TRBJ1-1 | TRBV18 | TGTGCCAGCTCACCCGTACAGTGGAACACTGAAGCTTTCTTT | CASSPVQWNTEAFF
NA | 13 | NA | TRBJ1-2 | TRBV19 | TGTGCCAGTAGTACCGGGGATTCAGGTGGCTACACCTTC | CASSTGDSGGYTF
NA | 14 | medium-sized | TRBJ2-7 | TRBV11-1 | TGTGCCAGCAGCTCCAACCAAATGGCGGGTGAGCAGTACTTC | CASSSNQMAGEQYF
NA | 13 | NA | TRBJ2-2 | TRBV7-2 | TGTGCCAGCAGCTTAGTCCCTCCCGGGGAGCTGTTTTTT | CASSLVPPGELFF
TRBD2 | 15 | NA | TRBJ2-7 | TRBV6-5 | TGTGCCAGCAGACGAAGTGCGGGAGAATCCTACGAGCAGTACTTC | CASRRSAGESYEQYF
NA | 13 | NA | TRBJ2-2 | TRBV29-1 | TGCAGCGTTGACAGGCAGTCCACCGGGGAGCTGTTTTTT | CSVDRQSTGELFF
TRBD1 | 14 | NA | TRBJ1-2 | TRBV7-3 | TGTGCCAGCAGAGGGACAGGGGATAACTATGGCTACACCTTC | CASRGTGDNYGYTF
NA | 18 | NA | TRBJ1-1 | TRBV6-1 | TGTGCCAGCAGTGAAAACTATAAGAGGCAGGGGAGAGGGACTGAAGCTTTCTTT | CASSENYKRQGRGTEAFF
TRBD1 | 18 | once | TRBJ1-1 | TRBV23-1 | TGCGCCAGCAGTCAATCTTTGGGGGCAGGGGGTTGGGGAACTGAAGCTTTCTTT | CASSQSLGAGGWGTEAFF
NA | 11 | NA | TRBJ2-7 | TRBV6-5 | TGTGCCAGCAGTTACGGTAGGGAGCAGTACTTC | CASSYGREQYF
TRBD2 | 14 | NA | TRBJ2-1 | TRBV30 | TGTGCCTGGGGGGGGCTAGCGGGAAAAAATGAGCAGTTCTTC | CAWGGLAGKNEQFF
NA | 13 | NA | TRBJ2-5 | TRBV21-1 | TGTGCCACCTTTCCCGGGGTGGAAGAGACCCAGTACTTC | CATFPGVEETQYF
NA | 17 | NA | TRBJ2-1 | TRBV27 | TGTGCCAGCAGTCAGGGTTCGGCGGGCAGCTCCTACAATGAGCAGTTCTTC | CASSQGSAGSSYNEQFF
TRBD2 | 13 | NA | TRBJ2-5 | TRBV7-8 | TGTGCCAGCAGCGTACTAGCGAGGGAGACCCAGTACTTC | CASSVLARETQYF
TRBD1 | 15 | NA | TRBJ2-3 | TRBV5-1 | TGCGCCAGCAGCTTGGAGACAGGGGGCTTCAACACGCAGTATTTT | CASSLETGGFNTQYF
TRBD2 | 18 | NA | TRBJ2-3 | TRBV19 | TGTGCCAGTAGCCCGGGAACTAGCGGGAGGGCCAGGACAGATACGCAGTATTTT | CASSPGTSGRARTDTQYF
TRBD2 | 16 | NA | TRBJ2-3 | TRBV5-1 | TGCGCCAGCAGACAGACTAGCGGGGCTAGCACAGATACGCAGTATTTT | CASRQTSGASTDTQYF